This paragraph covers one T cell receptor beta chain sequence. This clone may be a read error of a much larger clone one base away. Germline CDR1 LGHDT, CDR2 YNNKEL (reference sequence). V lost 0 bases and J 8 bases, leaving 10 bases between the germline ends. The CDR3 length is 13 residues. The data derive from a study of T cells in Graves' hyperthyroidism and ophthalmopathy. For the study at large: Peripheral blood was collected at initial diagnosis, before any treatment.

TCR beta CDR3 regions were amplified from RNA transcripts. The TCR CDR3 was amplified in a first-round RT-PCR using the HTBI primer set. In TCRdb, the multiplex PCR reads were re-called with MiXCR into one record per CDR3 protein. This sample yields around 350,000 distinct CDR3 sequences, of which approximately 13% are seen a single time; around 9.2% belongs to the top ten. Graves' hyperthyroidism was deemed stable given no ophthalmopathy progression within 18 months. The sequenced sample was blood. This chain joins TRBV3-1 and TRBJ1-2; D gene uncertain. The TCR sequence derives from a woman aged 18-29 years with Graves' hyperthyroidism. This CDR3 is CASSQDELEGYTF. The CDR3, as DNA: TGTGCCAGCAGCCAAGACGAGCTGGAAGGCTACACCTTC.